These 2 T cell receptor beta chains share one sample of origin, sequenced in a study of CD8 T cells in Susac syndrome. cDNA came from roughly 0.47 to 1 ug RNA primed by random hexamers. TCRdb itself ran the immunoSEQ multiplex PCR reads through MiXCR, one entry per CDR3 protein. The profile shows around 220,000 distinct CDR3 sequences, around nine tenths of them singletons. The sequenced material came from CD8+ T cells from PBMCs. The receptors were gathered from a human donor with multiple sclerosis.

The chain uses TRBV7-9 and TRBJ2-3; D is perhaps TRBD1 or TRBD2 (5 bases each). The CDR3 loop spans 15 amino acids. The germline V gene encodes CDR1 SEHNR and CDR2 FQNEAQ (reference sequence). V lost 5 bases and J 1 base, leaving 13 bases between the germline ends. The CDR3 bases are TGTGCCAGCAGCCCCCCGGGACGGCGCACAGATACGCAGTATTTT. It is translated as CASSPPGRRTDTQYF.

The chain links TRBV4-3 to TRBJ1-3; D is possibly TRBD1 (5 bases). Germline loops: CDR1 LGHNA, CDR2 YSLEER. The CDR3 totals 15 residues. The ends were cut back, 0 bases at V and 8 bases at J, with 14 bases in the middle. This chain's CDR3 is CASSQEGDFGYTIYF. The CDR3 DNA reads TGCGCCAGCAGCCAAGAAGGGGACTTCGGGTACACCATATATTTT.